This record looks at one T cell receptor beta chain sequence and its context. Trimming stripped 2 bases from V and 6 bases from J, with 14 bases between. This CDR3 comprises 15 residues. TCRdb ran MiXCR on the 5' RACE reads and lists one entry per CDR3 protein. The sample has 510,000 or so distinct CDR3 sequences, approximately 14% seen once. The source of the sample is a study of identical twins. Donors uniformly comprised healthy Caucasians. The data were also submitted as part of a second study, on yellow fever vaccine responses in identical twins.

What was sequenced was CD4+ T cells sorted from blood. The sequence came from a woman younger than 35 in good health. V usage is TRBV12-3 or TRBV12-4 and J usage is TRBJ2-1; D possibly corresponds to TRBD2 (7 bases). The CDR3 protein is CASSLSGGAGNEQFF. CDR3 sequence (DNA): TGTGCCAGCAGTTTAAGTGGGGGGGCTGGCAATGAGCAGTTCTTC.